The 25 T cell receptor beta chains listed next were all sequenced from one sample in a study of CD8 T cells in Susac syndrome. Reverse transcription of roughly 0.5 to 1 ug RNA was carried out with random hexamers. MiXCR was run by TCRdb on the immunoSEQ multiplex PCR reads, yielding one entry per CDR3 protein. The sample yields more than 65,000 distinct CDR3 sequences, about 94% seen once. The sample was CD8+ T cells from PBMCs. These receptors all come from a human donor with multiple sclerosis.

J is TRBJ1-2 and V is TRBV30; D is ambiguous. V shed 1 base and J shed 0 bases, with 3 bases lying between them. The length of the CDR3 is 12 residues. The germline gives CDR1 GTSNPN, CDR2 SVGIG (reference sequence). The CDR3 nucleotides read TGTGCCTGGAGTGGACCTAACTATGGCTACACCTTC. It codes for CAWSGPNYGYTF. The variable domain in full, completed from reference TRBV30 and TRBJ1-2, reads SQTIHQWPATLVQPVGSPLSLECTVEGTSNPNLYWYRQAAGRGLQLLFYSVGIGQISSEVPQNLSASRPQDRQFILSSKKLLLSDSGFYLCAWSGPNYGYTFGSGTRLTVV.

The chain carries TRBV7-9 and TRBJ2-7; 7 bases map to TRBD1. J was trimmed by 0 bases and V by 7 bases; bases with no gene match: 9. From germline, CDR1 is SEHNR and CDR2 FQNEAQ (reference sequence). The CDR3 covers 15 residues. Written as DNA, the CDR3 is TGTGCCAGCACCGGAGGACAGGATAGCTCCTACGAGCAGTACTTC. It translates to CASTGGQDSSYEQYF.

The chain carries TRBV20-1 and TRBJ1-5; no clear D gene. CDR1 and CDR2 (germline): DFQATT, SNEGSKA (reference sequence). Trimming stripped 0 bases from V and 2 bases from J, with 11 bases between. The CDR3 contains 15 residues. The CDR3 reads CSAREWGSGNQPQHF. CDR3 DNA: TGCAGTGCTAGAGAGTGGGGATCAGGCAATCAGCCCCAGCATTTT.

This clonotype was counted only a few times. The chain joins TRBV6-1 to TRBJ2-3; tentatively, D is TRBD2 (5 bases). The V gene lost 6 bases and the J gene lost 1 base, with 5 bases spanning the gap. This CDR3 is built from 12 residues. Germline V gives CDR1 MNHNS, CDR2 SASEGT. The CDR3 coding sequence is TGTGCCAGCAGCGGGGGCACAGATACGCAGTATTTT. It is translated as CASSGGTDTQYF.

The chain employs TRBV29-1 and TRBJ1-5; D gene unclear. Germline V gives CDR1 SQVTM, CDR2 ANQGSEA. This CDR3 comprises 13 residues. Deletions cut 4 bases from V and 1 base from J, with 8 bases between. As DNA, the CDR3 is TGCAGCGTTGTTTCTCAAAGCAATCAGCCCCAGCATTTT. Translation gives CSVVSQSNQPQHF.

V and J are TRBV29-1 and TRBJ2-7, with 9 bases that match TRBD1. Germline trimming cut 2 bases from V and 2 bases from J; bases unmatched to any gene: 4. Germline-derived CDR1 and CDR2 are SQVTM and ANQGSEA. The CDR3 loop spans 14 amino acids. The CDR3 DNA sequence: TGCAGCGTTGAACTGCGGGACAGGGCCTACGAGCAGTACTTC. Translation gives CSVELRDRAYEQYF.

The genes are TRBV12-3 or TRBV12-4 and TRBJ2-3, with TRBD1 identical over 7 bases. The CDR3 is made up of 16 amino acids. V trimming: 6 bases; J trimming: 2 bases; junction bases outside the gene matches: 11. The CDR3 region has the DNA TGTGCCAGCAGGAGTAACGGACAGGAACTCACAGATACGCAGTATTTT. Translation gives CASRSNGQELTDTQYF.

The chain couples TRBV27 to TRBJ2-6; unclear D gene. V lost 5 bases and J 0 bases, leaving 14 bases between the germline ends. This CDR3 region has 17 residues. From germline, CDR1 is MNHEY and CDR2 SMNVEV (reference sequence). CDR3 in amino acids: CASSKLETISGANVLTF. The CDR3 DNA follows: TGTGCCAGCAGTAAACTGGAAACCATCTCTGGGGCCAACGTCCTGACTTTC.

V usage is TRBV25-1 and J usage is TRBJ2-7, with TRBD2 as a possible D gene (6 bases). Looked up from germline, CDR1 is MGHDK and CDR2 is SYGVNS. Trimming shortened V by 8 bases and J by 5 bases, and 22 bases separated the two germline ends. The CDR3 has 15 amino acids. The CDR3 coding sequence is TGTGCCAGCGGTGTACGGGGACTCCCTGGCAACGAGCAGTACTTC. Protein product: CASGVRGLPGNEQYF.

This chain joins TRBV12-3 or TRBV12-4 and TRBJ1-5, with unresolved D. This CDR3 comprises 14 residues. V was cut by 2 bases and J by 0 bases, with 5 bases left in between. This CDR3 reads CASSLWRSNQPQHF. In DNA, the CDR3 is TGTGCCAGCAGTTTATGGCGTAGCAATCAGCCCCAGCATTTT.

CDR3 sequence reads: CASSESLPGLAGHEQYF. In DNA, the CDR3 is TGTGCCAGCAGTGAATCATTACCGGGACTAGCGGGCCACGAGCAGTACTTC. The chain couples TRBV25-1 to TRBJ2-7; 12 nucleotides match TRBD2. The ends lost 1 base at V and 5 bases at J; junction bases unmatched: 9. The CDR3 loop spans 17 amino acids. Germline assignment: CDR1 MGHDK and CDR2 SYGVNS.

The chain couples TRBV27 to TRBJ2-3, with D maybe TRBD1 (7 bases). The germline V gene encodes CDR1 MNHEY and CDR2 SMNVEV (reference sequence). The ends were cut back, 5 bases at V and 2 bases at J, with 14 bases in the middle. CDR3 length: 15 amino acids. The CDR3 spells CASSVPGGYTDTQYF. The CDR3 DNA reads as TGTGCCAGCAGTGTTCCAGGGGGGTACACAGATACGCAGTATTTT.

The chain links TRBV21-1 to TRBJ2-7; the D call of TRBD1 is as the table states it, not checked on the DNA. TRBV21-1 is assigned pseudogene status. The CDR3 is made up of 15 amino acids. The DNA for the CDR3 is TGTGCCAGCAACAAGGGACAGGGAGGGGTCTACGAGCAGTACTTC. Translating it yields CASNKGQGGVYEQYF.

The rearrangement links TRBV4-3 to TRBJ2-2, with 7 bases matching TRBD1. J was trimmed by 7 bases and V by 4 bases; bases with no gene match: 12. The CDR3 is 16 amino acids. Germline lookup yields CDR1 LGHNA and CDR2 YSLEER. The CDR3 DNA is TGCGCCAGCAGCCTTGAAACGACAGGGATGATCGGGGAGCTGTTTTTT. This translates into CASSLETTGMIGELFF.

The J gene is TRBJ1-1, the V gene TRBV12-3 or TRBV12-4; D ambiguous. This CDR3 spans 12 amino acids. V lost 7 bases to trimming and J lost 0 bases, with 6 bases between them. The chain's CDR3 is CASTRMNTEAFF. CDR3 nucleotide sequence: TGTGCCAGCACCCGGATGAACACTGAAGCTTTCTTT.

A single count supports this clonotype. V usage is TRBV20-1 and J usage is TRBJ2-3; 14 bases align to TRBD2. V lost 6 bases and J lost 0; bases outside the gene matches: 11. This CDR3 contains 18 residues. In germline, CDR1 is DFQATT, CDR2 SNEGSKA (reference sequence). Written as DNA, the CDR3 is TGCAGTGCCTCGGGACTAGCGGGAGTAGGGCCTAGCACAGATACGCAGTATTTT. Its translation is CSASGLAGVGPSTDTQYF.

This chain links TRBV15 with TRBJ2-7; no definite D call. Trimming took off 0 bases at V and 3 bases at J, with 3 bases between the two ends. CDR3 length equals 12 residues. Per germline, CDR1 LNHNV and CDR2 YYDKDF (reference sequence). CDR3 loop: CATSREGYEQYF. The CDR3 bases are TGTGCCACCAGCAGAGAAGGCTACGAGCAGTACTTC.

This rearrangement joins TRBV4-2 to TRBJ2-5, with 10 bases fitting TRBD2. The V gene end was trimmed by 4 bases and the J gene end by 5 bases; junction bases not matched to a gene: 10. The CDR3 totals 16 residues. In germline, CDR1 is LGHNA, CDR2 YNFKEQ. CDR3 region: CASSPLLAGLEETQYF. DNA of the CDR3: TGTGCCAGCAGCCCCCTACTAGCGGGATTGGAGGAGACCCAGTACTTC.

This chain uses TRBV27 with TRBJ2-7, with 7 bases lining up with TRBD1. Looked up from germline, CDR1 is MNHEY and CDR2 is SMNVEV (reference sequence). The CDR3 consists of 15 residues. J was trimmed by 3 bases and V by 4 bases; bases with no gene match: 9. The CDR3, as DNA: TGTGCCAGCAGTTACTCCCCAGGGGGTATCTACGAGCAGTACTTC. Translating gives CASSYSPGGIYEQYF.

This chain links TRBV28 with TRBJ1-1, with no clear D. Trimming pared 4 bases from V and 4 bases from J, leaving 7 bases between. Germline V gives CDR1 MDHEN, CDR2 SYDVKM. The CDR3 is made up of 12 amino acids. CDR3 coding DNA: TGTGCCAGCAGTTCCGGCACCACTGAAGCTTTCTTT. This translates into CASSSGTTEAFF.

This chain joins TRBV29-1 and TRBJ2-7, with 8 bases matching TRBD1. The CDR3 is made up of 16 amino acids. V gave up 0 bases and J gave up 0 bases; unmatched junction bases: 7. The V gene's germline CDR1 is SQVTM and CDR2 ANQGSEA. Here the CDR3 reads CSVEEGGTGDSYEQYF. CDR3 nucleotide sequence: TGCAGCGTTGAAGAAGGCGGGACAGGTGACTCCTACGAGCAGTACTTC.

This chain joins TRBV25-1 and TRBJ2-7; 10 bases are shared with TRBD1. This CDR3 contains 15 residues. The germline V gene encodes CDR1 MGHDK and CDR2 SYGVNS. Trimming cost V 7 bases and J 6 bases; bases outside gene matches: 12. CDR3 sequence (DNA): TGTGCCAGCATGTACGGGGACAGGGGTTTGGGCGAGCAGTACTTC. As protein: CASMYGDRGLGEQYF.

V and J are TRBV28 and TRBJ2-2; possibly TRBD2 for D (5 bases). CDR3 length: 15 residues. Germline CDR1 MDHEN, CDR2 SYDVKM. Trimming shortened V by 6 bases and J by 3 bases, and 14 bases separated the two germline ends. The CDR3 bases are TGTGCCAGCAGGCTATCCGGGATCTACACCGGGGAGCTGTTTTTT. It codes for CASRLSGIYTGELFF. The variable domain in full, with the rest retrieved from reference TRBV28 and TRBJ2-2, is DVKVTQSSRYLVKRTGEKVFLECVQDMDHENMFWYRQDPGLGLRLIYFSYDVKMKEKGDIPEGYSVSREKKERFSLILESASTNQTSMYLCASRLSGIYTGELFFGEGSRLTVL.

The chain carries TRBV18 and TRBJ1-1; 8 nucleotides align to TRBD1. The CDR3 totals 13 residues. Germline V gene lookup returns CDR1 KGHSH and CDR2 LQKENI. V gave up 3 bases and J gave up 9 bases; unmatched junction bases: 6. CDR3 sequence (DNA): TGTGCCAGCTCACCTCTGGACAGGGCTAAAGCTTTCTTT. This sequence encodes CASSPLDRAKAFF.

This sequence joins TRBV5-6 and TRBJ2-1; possible D gene TRBD1, 5 bases. The germline V and J ends were trimmed by 4 bases and 10 bases, with 12 bases remaining between them. CDR1 SGHDT and CDR2 YYEEEE come from the germline V gene. The CDR3 is 12 amino acids. The CDR3 region has the DNA TGTGCCAGCAGCGCAGGGTCTCGGGAGCAGTTCTTC. Protein product: CASSAGSREQFF.